This TCR beta chain was sequenced in a study of cytomegalovirus exposure and HLA in healthy donors. Germline assignment: CDR1 MDHEN and CDR2 SYDVKM. CDR3 size: 15 residues. Trimming removed 5 bases at V and 6 bases at J, with 20 bases between. This clone was detected only a few times. Generated by immunoSEQ multiplex PCR, the TCRdb table keeps only in-frame clones and is missing some. The sample lists 200,000 to 250,000 clones, more than 75% seen once, with around 12% in the top ten. This sequence joins TRBV28 and TRBJ2-7, with D tentatively TRBD2 (6 bases). The clonotype comes from a young man in good health and CMV-seropositive. What was sequenced was PBMCs. CDR3 in amino acids: CASSPLLGSGSEQYF. CDR3 nucleotides: TGTGCCAGCAGTCCCCTCCTCGGGAGTGGGTCCGAGCAGTACTTC. Based on the CDR3 plus reference TRBV28 and TRBJ2-7, the full variable domain is DVKVTQSSRYLVKRTGEKVFLECVQDMDHENMFWYRQDPGLGLRLIYFSYDVKMKEKGDIPEGYSVSREKKERFSLILESASTNQTSMYLCASSPLLGSGSEQYFGPGTRLTVT.